A single sample is the source of the 11 T cell receptor beta chains below, sequenced in a study of cytomegalovirus exposure and HLA in healthy donors. The PCR employed 60 Vbeta primers together with 13 Jbeta primers. Assay: immunoSEQ multiplex PCR; the TCRdb copy retains only in-frame clones and omits some. The table shows around 99,000 clones, with roughly 80% occurring only once. Sequenced material: PBMCs. Every receptor here comes from a man aged 25-40 years in good health and CMV-seronegative.

V and J are TRBV18 and TRBJ1-4; the match to TRBD1 covers 9 bases. The CDR3 consists of 14 residues. J was trimmed by 5 bases and V by 4 bases; bases with no gene match: 2. CDR1 and CDR2 from the germline V gene are KGHSH and LQKENI. The CDR3 sequence: CASSRGQGNEKLFF. The CDR3 bases are TGTGCCAGCTCACGGGGACAGGGAAATGAAAAACTGTTTTTT.

This chain joins TRBV5-4 and TRBJ1-1; D is perhaps TRBD1 (5 bases). CDR3 length: 13 residues. The ends were cut back, 3 bases at V and 3 bases at J, with 9 bases in the middle. Germline V gene lookup returns CDR1 SGHNT and CDR2 YYREEE (reference sequence). The CDR3 DNA is TGTGCCAGCAGCTGGGGGGTGTACACTGAAGCTTTCTTT. This encodes CASSWGVYTEAFF.

The V gene is TRBV13, the J gene TRBJ1-4, with D possibly matching TRBD1 (5 bases). CDR1 and CDR2 from the germline V gene are PRHDT and FYEKMQ (reference sequence). The CDR3 contains 13 residues. Deletions cut 0 bases from V and 8 bases from J, with 7 bases between. CDR3 region: CASSLGREEKLFF. The DNA of the CDR3 is TGTGCCAGCAGCTTAGGCAGGGAAGAAAAACTGTTTTTT.

The chain recombines TRBV4-2 with TRBJ2-3; TRBD2 aligns across 10 bases. There are 16 residues in the CDR3. Germline CDR1 and CDR2: LGHNA and YNFKEQ. Losses at the gene ends were 0 bases for V and 2 bases for J; bases not matched to a gene: 2. In DNA, the CDR3 is TGTGCCAGCAGCCAAGAGGGGACTAGCGCCACAGATACGCAGTATTTT. Residues: CASSQEGTSATDTQYF.

The chain joins TRBV7-2 to TRBJ1-1; 8 bases align to TRBD1. V was clipped by 1 base and J by 5 bases; unmatched bases: 6. The CDR3 runs to 15 residues. Germline V lookup: CDR1 SGHTA, CDR2 FQGNSA. CDR3 protein: CASSLEAGGITEAFF. The DNA for the CDR3 is TGTGCCAGCAGCTTAGAGGCAGGGGGCATAACTGAAGCTTTCTTT.

This rearrangement joins TRBV30 to TRBJ1-3; TRBD1 matches 7 bases. Per the germline V gene, CDR1 is GTSNPN and CDR2 is SVGIG (reference sequence). The CDR3 is 19 amino acids. V dropped 4 bases and J dropped 0; count of bases not matched to a gene: 18. The CDR3 DNA reads TGTGCCTGGAACCTCGGGACAGTATATTCCCCGTCCTCTGGAAACACCATATATTTT. Protein: CAWNLGTVYSPSSGNTIYF. Drawing the rest from reference TRBV30 and TRBJ1-3, the complete variable domain is SQTIHQWPATLVQPVGSPLSLECTVEGTSNPNLYWYRQAAGRGLQLLFYSVGIGQISSEVPQNLSASRPQDRQFILSSKKLLLSDSGFYLCAWNLGTVYSPSSGNTIYFGEGSWLTVV.

The CDR3 DNA is TGCGCCAGCAGCCTCAGGTCCCTGCCGGGAGAGCAGTTCTTC. This encodes CASSLRSLPGEQFF. The chain combines TRBV4-1 with TRBJ2-1; possibly TRBD2 for D (5 bases). Deletions cut 4 bases from V and 10 bases from J, with 17 bases between. This CDR3 has 14 amino acids. The V gene's germline CDR1 is MGHRA and CDR2 YSYEKL.

This chain uses TRBV4-1 with TRBJ2-2, with D perhaps TRBD2 (5 bases). The CDR3 sequence is 15 residues long. CDR1 MGHRA and CDR2 YSYEKL come from the germline V gene. V gave up 5 bases and J gave up 0 bases, with 10 bases separating them. The CDR3: CASSYAGANTGELFF. CDR3 nucleotides: TGCGCCAGCAGCTACGCGGGCGCGAACACCGGGGAGCTGTTTTTT.

V is TRBV9 and J is TRBJ2-7, with D maybe TRBD1 (6 bases). CDR3 length: 16 residues. V shed 2 bases and J shed 0 bases, with 15 bases lying between them. In germline, CDR1 is SGDLS, CDR2 YYNGEE. The CDR3 bases are TGTGCCAGCAGCGTCCCTACAGGGAAAGACTCCTACGAGCAGTACTTC. Translation gives CASSVPTGKDSYEQYF.

The chain employs TRBV10-2 and TRBJ1-1, with D possibly matching TRBD1 (6 bases). Per germline, CDR1 WSHSY and CDR2 SAAADI. The CDR3 length is 13 residues. Trimming removed 8 bases from V and 0 bases from J, with 10 bases in between. The CDR3 sequence is CASRTEMNTEAFF. CDR3 nucleotides: TGCGCCAGCCGGACAGAAATGAACACTGAAGCTTTCTTT.

This clone was counted between two and nine times. The gene calls are TRBV6-5 and TRBJ2-7; D perhaps matches TRBD1 (6 bases). V was pared by 3 bases and J by 4 bases, with 10 bases between. The CDR3 extends over 13 amino acids. Looked up from germline, CDR1 is MNHEY and CDR2 is SVGAGI. The CDR3 sequence is CASSYGGLYEQYF. Written as DNA, the CDR3 is TGTGCCAGCAGTTATGGGGGCCTTTACGAGCAGTACTTC.